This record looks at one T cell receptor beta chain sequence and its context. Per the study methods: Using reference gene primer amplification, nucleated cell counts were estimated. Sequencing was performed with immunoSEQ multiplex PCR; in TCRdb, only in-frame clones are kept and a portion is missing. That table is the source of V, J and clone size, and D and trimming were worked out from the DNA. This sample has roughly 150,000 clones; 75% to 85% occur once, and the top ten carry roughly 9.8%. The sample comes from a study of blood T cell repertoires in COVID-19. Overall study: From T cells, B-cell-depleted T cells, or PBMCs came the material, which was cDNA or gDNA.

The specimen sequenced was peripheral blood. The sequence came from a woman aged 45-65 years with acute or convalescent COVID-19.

DNA for the CDR3: TGCGCCAGCAGCTTCAGAGGGCAGGTCTACGAGCAGTACTTC. This translates into CASSFRGQVYEQYF. This chain joins TRBV5-1 and TRBJ2-7, with D tentatively TRBD2 (5 bases). Trimming removed 2 bases at V and 3 bases at J, with 12 bases between. The CDR3 sequence is 14 residues long. The germline V gene encodes CDR1 SGHRS and CDR2 YFSETQ.